The present T cell receptor (beta chain) was sequenced within a study of blood T cell repertoires in COVID-19. In the study overall: From T cells, B-cell-depleted T cells, or PBMCs came the material, which was cDNA or gDNA.

This clone was counted a single time. Authors' processing steps: The assay estimated nucleated cells by amplifying reference gene primers. The protocol was immunoSEQ multiplex PCR, while the TCRdb copy is restricted to in-frame clones and leaves out a portion. For V, J and clone size, that table is used; D and trimming come from the DNA. There are about 200,000 clones in the sample; around 84% occur only once, and about 2.9% lies in the top ten. V lost 6 bases and J lost 0; bases outside the gene matches: 11. The CDR3 covers 17 residues. Germline V gene lookup returns CDR1 MGHDK and CDR2 SYGVNS. The chain recombines TRBV25-1 with TRBJ2-1; 7 bases align to TRBD2. The source of this sequence is a man in his 60s with acute or convalescent COVID-19. Sequences were obtained from peripheral blood. CDR3 protein: CASRGGEAPNSYNEQFF. The CDR3 DNA reads as TGTGCCAGCAGGGGGGGGGAAGCACCCAACTCCTACAATGAGCAGTTCTTC. The variable domain in full, with the rest retrieved from reference TRBV25-1 and TRBJ2-1, is EADIYQTPRYLVIGTGKKITLECSQTMGHDKMYWYQQDPGMELHLIHYSYGVNSTEKGDLSSESTVSRIRTEHFPLTLESARPSHTSQYLCASRGGEAPNSYNEQFFGPGTRLTVL.